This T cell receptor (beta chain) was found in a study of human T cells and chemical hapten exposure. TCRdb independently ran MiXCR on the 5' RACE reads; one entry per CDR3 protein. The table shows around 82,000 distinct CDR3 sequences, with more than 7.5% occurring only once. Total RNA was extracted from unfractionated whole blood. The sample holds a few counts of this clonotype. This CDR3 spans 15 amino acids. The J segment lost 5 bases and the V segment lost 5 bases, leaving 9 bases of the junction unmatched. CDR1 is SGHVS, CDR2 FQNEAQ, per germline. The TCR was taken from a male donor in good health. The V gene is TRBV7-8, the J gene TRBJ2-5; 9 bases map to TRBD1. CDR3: CASSAGDRGRETQYF. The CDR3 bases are TGTGCCAGCAGCGCAGGAGACAGGGGGAGGGAGACCCAGTACTTC.